These 32 T cell receptor beta chains share one sample of origin, sequenced in a study of CD8 T cells in ankylosing spondylitis. TCRdb independently ran MiXCR on the 5' RACE reads; one entry per CDR3 protein. The sample shows some 30,000 distinct CDR3 sequences, around 7.2% of them seen only once. The specimen was blood, either unsorted or a sorted T cell fraction (not recorded which). These receptors originate from a male donor with ankylosing spondylitis or in good health (not recorded which).

This clonotype was detected many times. The J gene is TRBJ2-1, the V gene TRBV20-1; TRBD1 is a possible D gene (6 bases). The germline gives CDR1 DFQATT, CDR2 SNEGSKA (reference sequence). The CDR3 runs 15 residues. Deletions cut 6 bases from V and 1 base from J, with 16 bases between. CDR3 DNA: TGCAGTGCCCCCGAAACAGGGATTTCCTACAATGAGCAGTTCTTC. Amino acid sequence: CSAPETGISYNEQFF.

This clonotype has ten or more counts. The chain employs TRBV3-1 and TRBJ2-7; D is undetermined. V was pared by 2 bases and J by 5 bases, with 10 bases between. CDR1 is LGHDT and CDR2 is YNNKEL in the germline V gene (reference sequence). This CDR3 contains 13 residues. The CDR3 DNA follows: TGTGCCAGCAGCCAACCGCCGATGAACGAGCAGTACTTC. Amino acids: CASSQPPMNEQYF.

In this sample, this clonotype turned up a few times. CDR3 in DNA: TGTGCCTCCTCCAAGGCCGGGACAGGGGACATTGGCGGGGAGCTGTTTTTT. It specifies CASSKAGTGDIGGELFF. J is TRBJ2-2 and V is TRBV3-1; 10 nucleotides agree with TRBD1. The V gene end was trimmed by 11 bases and the J gene end by 7 bases; junction bases not matched to a gene: 19. The length of the CDR3 is 17 residues. Germline V CDR1 and CDR2: LGHDT, YNNKEL (reference sequence).

This clonotype was observed many times. The chain links TRBV29-1 to TRBJ2-4; possibly TRBD1 or TRBD2 for D (5 bases each). CDR3 length: 15 amino acids. Trimming cost V 7 bases and J 5 bases, with 21 bases left between them. The germline V gene encodes CDR1 SQVTM and CDR2 ANQGSEA. The CDR3 DNA reads TGCAGCGCACTAGGACCTACCTCAGGGCAAAACATTCAGTACTTC. It specifies CSALGPTSGQNIQYF.

The sample holds many counts of this clonotype. V gene TRBV4-2 combines with J gene TRBJ1-2; D gene unclear. The CDR3 has 14 amino acids. The germline V and J ends were trimmed by 0 bases and 0 bases, with 5 bases remaining between them. Germline V CDR1 and CDR2: LGHNA, YNFKEQ. Written as DNA, the CDR3 is TGTGCCAGCAGCCAAGATCGGGCTAACTATGGCTACACCTTC. It yields the protein CASSQDRANYGYTF.

The chain recombines TRBV11-2 with TRBJ2-3, with 7 bases identical to TRBD2. This CDR3 is built from 17 residues. The trim removed 6 bases at V and 2 bases at J, leaving 14 bases unmatched. The germline CDR1 and CDR2 sequences are SGHAT and FQNNGV. CDR3 nucleotide sequence: TGTGCCAGCAGGGGACGGATCAGCGGGGACTTCACAGATACGCAGTATTTT. It codes for CASRGRISGDFTDTQYF.

Many counts were recorded for this clonotype. This chain connects TRBV2 to TRBJ2-6; tentative D call: TRBD2 (6 bases). V was trimmed by 6 bases and J by 0 bases, leaving 12 bases between them. From germline, CDR1 is SNHLY and CDR2 FYNNEI. The CDR3 covers 16 residues. The CDR3 loop reads CASREGTFSGANVLTF. DNA for the CDR3: TGTGCCAGCAGGGAGGGGACTTTCTCTGGGGCCAACGTCCTGACTTTC.

This clonotype has a count of ten or more. The rearrangement joins TRBV6-1 to TRBJ1-5, with no clear D. CDR1 and CDR2 (germline): MNHNS, SASEGT. The CDR3 is 15 residues long. Trimming took 7 bases from V and 6 from J, leaving 19 bases between them. The CDR3: CASIEDGASGQPQHF. CDR3 coding DNA: TGTGCCAGCATAGAGGACGGCGCATCGGGTCAGCCCCAGCATTTT.

This clonotype has a count of ten or more. The CDR3 DNA is TGTGCCAGCAGTGCATCGGCGGGGGAAGAGACCCAGTACTTC. This translates into CASSASAGEETQYF. The chain carries TRBV12-3 or TRBV12-4 and TRBJ2-5; 7 bases are a match to TRBD2. This CDR3 is built from 14 residues. After removal of 5 bases from V and 3 bases from J, the junction contained 6 bases not matched to a gene.

This clonotype was observed at least ten times. The genes are TRBV10-3 and TRBJ2-1; 15 nucleotides line up with TRBD2. The CDR3 totals 17 residues. With V trimmed by 2 bases and J by 5 bases, 4 bases remained unmatched. CDR1 and CDR2 from the germline V gene are ENHRY and SYGVKD. The CDR3 is CAISEGLAGGRNNEQFF. As DNA, the CDR3 is TGTGCCATCAGTGAGGGACTAGCGGGAGGGCGGAACAATGAGCAGTTCTTC.

This clonotype has a handful of counts. This sequence joins TRBV11-3 and TRBJ2-2; 13 bases match TRBD2. There are 15 residues in the CDR3. CDR1 is SGHNT, CDR2 YENEEA, per germline. V lost 4 bases and J lost 6; bases outside the gene matches: 2. This CDR3 is CASSSGLAGAGELFF. CDR3 coding DNA: TGTGCCAGCAGCTCCGGACTAGCGGGAGCCGGGGAGCTGTTTTTT.

This clonotype occurred many times. The V and J genes are TRBV28 and TRBJ2-1; 9 bases are a match to TRBD1. CDR3 length: 16 amino acids. J lost 2 bases, V lost 5 bases, and 7 bases had no gene match. CDR1 and CDR2 from the germline V gene are MDHEN and SYDVKM. The CDR3 sequence is CASSIRGTGTYNEQFF. The CDR3 DNA reads TGTGCCAGCAGTATTAGGGGGACAGGGACCTACAATGAGCAGTTCTTC.

This clonotype has at least ten counts. One end of the junction fails to match germline, which may point to a read error. J is TRBJ2-7 and V is TRBV7-7; 10 nucleotides agree with TRBD2. From germline, CDR1 is SSHAT and CDR2 FNYEAQ (reference sequence). The CDR3 totals 14 residues. The CDR3 DNA is TGTGCTAGCAGCCCTAGCGGGAGAGCGGACGAGCAGTACTTC. It translates to CASSPSGRADEQYF.

This clonotype was observed many times. This sequence joins TRBV4-1 and TRBJ2-5; D not certain. The CDR3 covers 18 residues. Between the trimmed V and J ends, which lost 4 bases and 2 bases, there was a span of 23 bases. Germline assignment: CDR1 MGHRA and CDR2 YSYEKL. The CDR3 region has the DNA TGCGCCAGCAGCCCTCGGACCTTTAATTCCGCCGCACAAGAGACCCAGTACTTC. Translation gives CASSPRTFNSAAQETQYF.

At least ten counts were recorded for this clonotype. The rearrangement joins TRBV7-6 to TRBJ2-1; TRBD1 matches 10 bases. The CDR3 spans 17 residues. J gave up 5 bases and V 2 bases, and 9 bases lay outside the gene matches. Per the germline V gene, CDR1 is SGHVS and CDR2 is FNYEAQ. The DNA for the CDR3 is TGTGCCAGCAGCTTACGGGCGGGGACAGGGGTGGACAATGAGCAGTTCTTC. The encoded protein is CASSLRAGTGVDNEQFF.

On this clonotype itself: Just one base apart from a much larger clone, this may be a read error. The rearrangement uses TRBV12-3 or TRBV12-4 and TRBJ2-5; TRBD2 is a possible D gene (6 bases). CDR3 length equals 14 residues. The germline V and J ends were trimmed by 3 bases and 4 bases, with 12 bases remaining between them. The CDR3 spells CASSFATSTETQYF. The CDR3 DNA is TGTGCCAGCAGTTTTGCGACTAGTACAGAGACCCAGTACTTC.

This clonotype was counted ten times or more. The genes are TRBV20-1 and TRBJ1-1; D is unresolved. Trimming stripped 2 bases from V and 6 bases from J, with 16 bases between. The CDR3 spans 14 residues. CDR1 DFQATT and CDR2 SNEGSKA come from the germline V gene (reference sequence). Here the CDR3 DNA reads TGCAGTGCTAGACTTCCTTCGCCCTGGGCTGAAGCTTTCTTT. This codes for CSARLPSPWAEAFF.

This clonotype appeared many times. V gene TRBV20-1 combines with J gene TRBJ2-1; D may be TRBD1 or TRBD2 (5 bases each). Germline V lookup: CDR1 DFQATT, CDR2 SNEGSKA (reference sequence). CDR3 length: 14 amino acids. V shed 5 bases and J shed 7 bases, with 18 bases lying between them. The CDR3 DNA reads as TGCAGTGCTGGCCGTTCTGTGGGGGTAAATGAGCAGTTCTTC. Protein product: CSAGRSVGVNEQFF.

The table lists this clonotype with many counts. The chain uses TRBV28 and TRBJ1-5; perhaps TRBD1 as D (5 bases). Germline CDR1 and CDR2: MDHEN and SYDVKM. The CDR3 totals 14 residues. Trimming left V 6 bases short and J 6 bases short, with 15 bases between. CDR3 amino acids: CASRTGGGTQPQHF. As DNA, the CDR3 is TGTGCCAGCAGGACGGGGGGGGGTACTCAGCCCCAGCATTTT.

This clonotype has a count of ten or more. The chain carries TRBV20-1 and TRBJ2-5; D remains unclear. The germline V and J ends were trimmed by 5 bases and 3 bases, with 10 bases remaining between them. Germline CDR1 and CDR2: DFQATT and SNEGSKA (reference sequence). The CDR3 runs 12 residues. CDR3 sequence (DNA): TGCAGTGCTCCCGACTTGAAAGAGACCCAGTACTTC. Translated: CSAPDLKETQYF.

There are many counts of this clonotype. The chain carries TRBV29-1 and TRBJ1-2; 9 bases line up with TRBD1. Germline CDR1 is SQVTM and CDR2 is ANQGSEA. The CDR3 loop spans 17 amino acids. J gave up 7 bases and V 1 base, and 16 bases lay outside the gene matches. CDR3 residues: CSVEASVRDREYGGYTF. For the CDR3, the DNA is TGCAGCGTTGAAGCTTCCGTGCGGGACAGGGAATATGGTGGCTACACCTTC.

There are many counts of this clonotype. The chain employs TRBV20-1 and TRBJ2-1, with TRBD2 matching over 10 bases. This CDR3 spans 14 amino acids. The J segment lost 9 bases and the V segment lost 0 bases, leaving 5 bases of the junction unmatched. Germline V gene sequence: CDR1 DFQATT, CDR2 SNEGSKA (reference sequence). The CDR3 nucleotides are TGCAGTGCTAGAGATCTAGCGGGAGTAACTGAGCAGTTCTTC. Translating gives CSARDLAGVTEQFF.

This clonotype has a count of ten or more. J is TRBJ2-7 and V is TRBV5-1, with 14 bases aligning to TRBD2. Germline V gene lookup returns CDR1 SGHRS and CDR2 YFSETQ. This CDR3 is 15 amino acids long. V lost 2 bases, J lost 7 bases, and 5 bases stayed unmatched. The CDR3 DNA sequence: TGCGCCAGCAGCTTCGTCGGACTAGCGGGAGGAGAGCAGTACTTC. This codes for CASSFVGLAGGEQYF.

This clonotype ranks as medium-sized (0.01 to 0.1%). The chain carries TRBV5-1 and TRBJ2-7; possibly TRBD2 for D (6 bases). V was trimmed by 1 base and J by 3 bases, leaving 26 bases between them. The CDR3 is made up of 19 amino acids. Per germline, CDR1 SGHRS and CDR2 YFSETQ. The CDR3 bases are TGCGCCAGCAGCTTGCCCAAATTTCCGGGACTGAAAGCAGACTACGAGCAGTACTTC. Translating gives CASSLPKFPGLKADYEQYF.

At least ten counts were recorded for this clonotype. V usage is TRBV7-2 and J usage is TRBJ1-6; D unresolved. Germline loops: CDR1 SGHTA, CDR2 FQGNSA. This CDR3 comprises 11 residues. Trimming removed 2 bases from V and 10 bases from J, with 3 bases in between. The CDR3 region is CASSLNSPLHF. Written as DNA, the CDR3 is TGTGCCAGCAGCTTAAACTCACCCCTCCACTTT.

This clonotype was recorded at least ten times. The CDR3 DNA sequence: TGCAGTGCTCCCCACCGACAGGAGAACACCGGGGAGCTGTTTTTT. It specifies CSAPHRQENTGELFF. The chain combines TRBV20-1 with TRBJ2-2; tentatively, D is TRBD1 (6 bases). CDR3 length equals 15 residues. V was shortened by 5 bases and J by 1 base, with 14 bases between the two germline ends. Germline V CDR1 and CDR2: DFQATT, SNEGSKA (reference sequence).

This clonotype showed up many times. The chain carries TRBV20-1 and TRBJ2-2; D uncertain. CDR3 length: 14 residues. The ends were cut back, 4 bases at V and 3 bases at J, with 12 bases in the middle. Germline values: CDR1 DFQATT, CDR2 SNEGSKA (reference sequence). CDR3 protein: CSAKRQWYTGELFF. In DNA form, the CDR3 reads TGCAGTGCTAAGCGTCAGTGGTACACCGGGGAGCTGTTTTTT.

This clonotype came up many times. The CDR3 DNA reads as TGCAGCGTTGAAGAGTTTGTGAGTGAGCAGTTCTTC. Translated, it gives CSVEEFVSEQFF. The gene calls are TRBV29-1 and TRBJ2-1; D gene ambiguous. This CDR3 is 12 amino acids long. V dropped 0 bases and J dropped 9 bases, with 9 bases sitting between them. In germline, CDR1 is SQVTM, CDR2 ANQGSEA.

This clonotype was seen repeatedly, ten times or more. The chain combines TRBV20-1 with TRBJ1-4; TRBD1 aligns across 7 bases. This CDR3 is 14 amino acids long. The J segment lost 7 bases and the V segment lost 0 bases, leaving 5 bases of the junction unmatched. CDR1 DFQATT and CDR2 SNEGSKA come from the germline V gene (reference sequence). CDR3 nucleotides: TGCAGTGCTAGAGATCCAGGGGGTAGTGAAAAACTGTTTTTT. The encoded protein is CSARDPGGSEKLFF.

The table lists this clonotype with many counts. J is TRBJ2-6 and V is TRBV19; 9 bases are shared with TRBD1. This CDR3 is built from 14 residues. The junction had 2 bases not matched to a gene; V was cut back by 5 bases and J by 6 bases. Per the germline V gene, CDR1 is LNHDA and CDR2 is SQIVND (reference sequence). Written as DNA, the CDR3 is TGTGCCAGTAGTGGGACAGGGTCGGCCAACGTCCTGACTTTC. Protein product: CASSGTGSANVLTF.

The chain recombines TRBV11-2 with TRBJ2-7, with 15 bases fitting TRBD2. V was pared by 5 bases and J by 5 bases, with 13 bases of the junction left unmatched. Germline-derived CDR1 and CDR2 are SGHAT and FQNNGV. The CDR3 consists of 18 residues. CDR3 residues: CASSATGLAGGDRDEQYF. CDR3 DNA sequence: TGTGCCAGCAGCGCGACGGGACTAGCGGGAGGTGACAGGGACGAGCAGTACTTC.

The sample holds many counts of this clonotype. This rearrangement joins TRBV5-1 to TRBJ2-3; 7 bases are shared with TRBD1. Germline-derived CDR1 and CDR2 are SGHRS and YFSETQ. The junction had 0 bases not matched to a gene; V was cut back by 4 bases and J by 1 base. The CDR3 has 13 residues. CDR3 loop: CASSGQGTDTQYF. The CDR3, as DNA: TGCGCCAGCAGCGGACAGGGCACAGATACGCAGTATTTT.